This T cell receptor beta chain originates from a study of CD8 T cells in Susac syndrome. The CDR3 length is 16 residues. The V gene lost 3 bases and the J gene lost 4 bases, with 18 bases spanning the gap. Germline V lookup: CDR1 LGHDT, CDR2 YNNKEL (reference sequence). An amount of RNA that ranged from roughly 0.5 to 1 ug was reverse transcribed with random hexamers. It was immunoSEQ multiplex PCR that amplified TCR beta CDR3 across 54 Vbeta and 13 Jbeta. TCRdb recomputed calls from the immunoSEQ multiplex PCR reads with MiXCR, one row per CDR3 protein. The sample holds about 70,000 distinct CDR3 sequences, 95% seen once. Negative isolation yielded the CD8+ and CD4+ T cells, while FACS enriched the TEMRA cells.

The TCR was taken from a human donor in good health. The rearrangement links TRBV3-1 to TRBJ1-2; perhaps TRBD1 as D (5 bases). Sequencing was performed on CD8+ T cells from PBMCs. The CDR3: CASSQVLQDNLYGYTF. CDR3 DNA sequence: TGTGCCAGCAGCCAGGTTCTACAGGATAACCTCTATGGCTACACCTTC.